This TCR beta chain was captured in a study of cytomegalovirus exposure and HLA in healthy donors (TCRdb year 2017). Study-level background: An earlier analysis of roughly 500 of the donors reported about 250 Gb of sequence data and about 100 million unique TCR beta sequences from about 179 million T cells. Among the approximately 420 genotyped donors, around 81% belonged to the genetic ancestry cluster associated with self-reported Caucasian donors. An early release covering over 500 HLA-typed donors comprised around 300 gigabases of sequencing data and some 79 million unique TCR sequences. All discovery cohort repertoires had been generated on a single sequencing platform. The aim of the study was to test whether cataloging public T cell receptors could identify signatures of past pathogen exposure. About 5 DR-DQ haplotypes were handled as single units for association and clustering, since linkage in the cohort was strong. Rather than using new phenotypic data, the later analysis identified candidate immune exposures from TCR beta sequences and from how often those sequences occurred across donors. Typing coverage differed by locus: A, B, C, DRB1 and DQB1 were typed in roughly 620-630 donors, DQA1 in roughly 500, DPA1 in around 600, and DPB1 in around 490. A later genetic analysis took genome-wide SNP genotypes for about 55% of the roughly 670 donors and used that subset as a discovery cohort. The study profiled the T cell repertoires of about 640 subjects by immunosequencing and related them to cytomegalovirus serostatus. High-throughput TCR immunosequencing, statistical association of individual TCRs with disease status, and machine learning were combined to predict cytomegalovirus infection status. To study patterns of TCR occurrence, a later analysis re-analyzed previously published TCR beta repertoires from 650 to 750 donors and added high-resolution HLA genotyping. To decide whether each TCR beta V gene segment behaved as functional or pseudogenic, an earlier analysis of 587 of the donors relied on high-throughput TCR beta sequencing. HLA typing covered class I and class II loci at four-digit resolution. Donor age, sex, ethnicity and CMV serostatus were compiled alongside the repertoire data. In addition to the first cohort of 666 subjects, a separate validation cohort of approximately 130 different subjects was used. Across about 370 genotyped donors of the cohort, an average of about 250,000 unique TCR beta nucleotide sequences per donor were sequenced, and about a sixth of those sequences were non-productive. The research as a whole found: The classifier was reported to diagnose cytomegalovirus status with high specificity and sensitivity in both the original and validation cohorts. A few of the identified cytomegalovirus-associated TCR beta chains were confirmed in vitro to be specific for cytomegalovirus antigens. Roughly uniform sequencing depth across donors was assumed in presence/absence analyses, although this assumption may not hold. A group of highly shared sequence variants was considered likely to be a technical artifact of the sequencing pipeline. Immune exposure information for the cohort was limited to CMV serostatus. Because counts were too low, about 17 rarely observed V segments, including chromosome 9 orphons, were excluded from the earlier analysis of roughly 580 of the donors. Because HLA typing was missing for some donors at each locus, association tests included only the typed subset. Compared with equally common non-associated chains, HLA-associated TCR beta chains in a later analysis were more clonally expanded and had lower generation probabilities. Linkage disequilibrium might explain the correlated functional status among segregating V segments, but an unknown experimental factor could not be excluded. Most TCR sequences were seen in very few donors, while some public TCRs were found in many individuals. The cohort was sequenced for TCR beta chains only, and without alpha or paired-chain data the features that could be detected were limited. A further reported finding was that TCR beta sequences accurately predicted the HLA-A and HLA-B alleles for most subjects in the first cohort. The study listed 150 to 200 TCR beta chains as associated with cytomegalovirus. According to a later analysis, parvovirus B19, influenza, CMV and Epstein-Barr virus appeared linked to several top co-occurrence clusters. Some IMGT-functional V segments, including TRBV6-2 and TRBV6-3, could not be distinguished by the 87-base-pair reads and were therefore excluded. The authors suggested that the approach could potentially be generalized to other disease states and immunological phenotypes. An earlier analysis of around 600 of the donors showed that most TCR beta V segments appeared in productive rearrangements either about 87% or about 30% of the time, which broadly matched IMGT annotations. When HLA alleles, especially DR and DQ, strongly co-occurred, TCR associations were difficult to assign to individual alleles. In a later analysis, TCR association rates were found to vary across HLA loci, with the most associated TCRs seen for DRB1 alleles and the fewest for HLA-C alleles. According to a later genetic analysis, donors in an Asian-associated ancestry cluster had fewer N-insertions in productive TCRs than the approximately 630-donor mean. In a later analysis, about 16,000 TCR beta sequences were associated with specific HLA alleles at a false discovery rate of 0.05. In a later analysis, most CMV-associated TCR beta chains were found to appear HLA-restricted, with HLA associations seemingly driven largely by CMV exposure. In a later genetic analysis, a missense DCLRE1C variant was associated with V-gene and J-gene trimming of TCR beta chains, and the association was replicated in an independent cohort.

The CDR3 contains 15 residues, cysteine and phenylalanine counted. Only the CDR3 DNA stays, 45 bases, in frame from base 1. The germline ends are 11 bases apart after V is trimmed by 1 base and J by 2 bases. According to the germline V gene, CDR1 reads MNHNS and CDR2 reads SASEGT. About this clone: Its antigen is still unknown. No base qualities exist here, and no much larger clone lies one base off it.

The cohort comprised fewer than 750 healthy bone marrow donors. Cohort members were all nominally healthy when sampled, although unrecorded immune exposures were likely present. The donor tested CMV seropositive, placing the donor among the approximately 290 seropositive members of the cohort. A peripheral blood sample was collected from each donor, and TCR beta sequencing was performed on peripheral blood mononuclear cells. The Qiagen DNeasy Blood Extraction Kit was used to extract genomic DNA from the blood cell samples. Library construction relied on the immunoSEQ multiplex PCR assay. The multiplex PCR relied on a mix of 60 forward primers for TCR Vbeta segments and 13 reverse primers for TCR Jbeta segments. A multiplex PCR assay on genomic DNA amplified the CDR3 region of rearranged TCR beta genes. Amplified TCR beta libraries were sequenced as 87-base-pair reads on the Illumina HiSeq System. The authors' analysis ran thus. Across the 670 or so repertoires, a later analysis counted 80 million or so unique TCR beta chains, some 11 million of which were shared by at least two donors. To remove PCR and sequencing errors, raw reads were error-corrected and collapsed into unique sequences using a nearest-neighbor algorithm that merged closely related sequences. To assign V, D and J gene segments, CDR3 sequences were aligned to IMGT reference sequences. For a sequence to be retained, at least a six-nucleotide match to both a V gene segment and a J gene segment was required. Rearrangements were classified as productive when the CDR3 lacked stop codons and remained in frame with V and J, and all other rearrangements were classified as non-productive. CDR3 was defined by IMGT convention, running from the second conserved V-encoded cysteine to the conserved J-encoded phenylalanine. In an earlier analysis of more than 550 of the donors, sequences lacking an unambiguous match to a single V gene segment were excluded. An earlier analysis of a few hundred of the donors called V segments functional above 56.7% productive rearrangements and segregating when the between-donor standard deviation exceeded 5%. A statistical classification framework was built for diagnosing cytomegalovirus status from the catalog of TCR beta chain sequences. In a later analysis, TCR nucleotide sequences were compared against IMGT/GENE-DB human TR gene sequences so that V and J genes could be assigned. A later analysis assigned CDR3 sequences and most-parsimonious VDJ recombination scenarios with the TCRdist pipeline. In a later analysis, every TCR beta chain was defined by the combination of its CDR3 amino acid sequence and its V-gene family, and reads without a unique V-gene family were dropped. As a way to deal with suspected cross-contamination and a sequencing artifact, a later analysis dropped over 550 nucleotide sequences that were highly shared and had low generation probability. A later analysis calculated a clonal expansion index for each public chain from normalized within-repertoire ranks of inferred template counts. In a later analysis, generation probabilities were computed using a VDJ recombination model fitted to out-of-frame rearrangements, and the results were checked against IGoR. A later analysis scored TCR-TCR, TCR-HLA and TCR-CMV co-occurrence with hypergeometric tests, applying a repertoire-size bias correction to TCR pairs. To estimate false discovery rates, a later analysis permuted the HLA or CMV assignments 20 times. In a later analysis, co-occurring TCRs were grouped using DBSCAN, and TCRdist sequence similarity was added for clustering within HLA-allele-positive subsets. For co-occurrence clustering, repertoires with fewer than 30,000 or more than 120,000 public chains were excluded, along with five repertoires with anomalous nucleotide sharing. TCRdb holds this immuneACCESS table with in-frame rearrangements only. Some clones are missing; in checked studies, unresolved V genes explain under half, and the rest has no known cause. V and J calls and clone size are copied from that table; D and trimming were computed from the DNA. The sample records 95,000 to 150,000 clones, about 83% of which are singletons. The ten largest make up about 2.5% of the sample.

The sequencing sample was made of PBMCs. The receptor comes from a woman aged 35 to 49 in good health and CMV-seropositive. This chain joins TRBV6-1 to TRBJ1-1, with TRBD1 as a weak D call on 6 bases. The DNA sequence is TGTGCCAGCAGTGAAGTCAAGGACAGTAACACTGAAGCTTTCTTT. Translated, it reads CASSEVKDSNTEAFF.